The clone carrying this T cell receptor beta chain has more than one count but fewer than ten. The antigen remains undetermined. Some clones are missing from TCRdb's copy, which holds only in-frame ones; the method was immunoSEQ multiplex PCR. Among 9,500 to 15,000 clones listed, about 60% were seen once. This CDR3 contains 15 residues. Looked up from germline, CDR1 is SNHLY and CDR2 is FYNNEI. V lost 6 bases to trimming and J lost 0 bases, with 12 bases between them. This sample stems from a study of regulatory dendritic cells for organ transplantation. Sorted T cells were CFSE-labeled and cultured 4 to 5 days with allogeneic regulatory or mature dendritic cells at 1:10. Naive CD45RA+ and memory CD45RO+ CD4+ or CD8+ T cells were FACS-sorted.

This chain joins TRBV2 and TRBJ1-5; D possibly corresponds to TRBD1 (5 bases). Material for sequencing was naive CD8+ T cells from blood cultured with dendritic cells. The sample's subset: CD45RA+ naive T cells. The TCR sequence derives from a human donor in good health. The CDR3 protein is CASRADSYSNQPQHF. The CDR3 coding sequence is TGTGCCAGCAGGGCCGACAGTTATAGCAATCAGCCCCAGCATTTT.